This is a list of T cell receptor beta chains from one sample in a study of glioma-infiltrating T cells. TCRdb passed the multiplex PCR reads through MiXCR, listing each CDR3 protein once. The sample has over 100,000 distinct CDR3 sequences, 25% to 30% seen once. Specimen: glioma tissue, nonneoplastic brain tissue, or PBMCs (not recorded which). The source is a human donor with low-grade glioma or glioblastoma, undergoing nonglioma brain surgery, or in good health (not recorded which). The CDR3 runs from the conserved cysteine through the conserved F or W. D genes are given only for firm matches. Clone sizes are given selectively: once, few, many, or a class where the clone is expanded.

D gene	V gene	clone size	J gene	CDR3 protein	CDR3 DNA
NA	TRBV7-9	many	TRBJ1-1	CASSLVLSEAFF	TGTGCCAGCAGCTTAGTGCTCAGTGAAGCTTTCTTT
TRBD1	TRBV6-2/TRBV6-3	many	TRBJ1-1	CASIRDRVTEAFF	TGTGCCAGCATACGGGACAGGGTCACTGAAGCTTTCTTT
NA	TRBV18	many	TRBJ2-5	CASSPRQTQETQYF	TGTGCCAGCTCACCACGACAAACACAAGAGACCCAGTACTTC
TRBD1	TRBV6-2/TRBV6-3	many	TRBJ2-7	CASSYSGQGDYEQYF	TGTGCCAGCAGTTACTCGGGACAGGGAGACTACGAGCAGTACTTC
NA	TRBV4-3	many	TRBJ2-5	CASSPMAAGPETQYF	TGCGCCAGCAGCCCGATGGCGGCGGGGCCAGAGACCCAGTACTTC
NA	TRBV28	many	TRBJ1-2	CASSPPPDYGYTF	TGTGCCAGTAGCCCGCCGCCGGATTATGGCTACACCTTC
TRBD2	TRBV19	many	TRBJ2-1	CASKAAGGSDNEQFF	TGTGCCAGTAAGGCCGCGGGGGGTTCTGACAATGAGCAGTTCTTC
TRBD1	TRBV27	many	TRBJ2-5	CASSSQRGPQETQYF	TGTGCCAGCAGTTCCCAAAGGGGGCCGCAAGAGACCCAGTACTTC
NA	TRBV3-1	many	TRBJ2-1	CASSQDDYNEQFF	TGTGCCAGCAGCCAAGACGACTACAATGAGCAGTTCTTC
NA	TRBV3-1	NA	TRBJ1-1	CASSQAQGTNTEAFF	TGTGCCAGCAGCCAAGCTCAGGGGACGAACACTGAAGCTTTCTTT
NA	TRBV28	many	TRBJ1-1	CASLRLGTEAFF	TGTGCCAGCCTAAGACTTGGCACTGAAGCTTTCTTT
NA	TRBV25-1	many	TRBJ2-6	CASSELGGSGANVLTF	TGTGCCAGCAGTGAATTGGGGGGCTCTGGGGCCAACGTCCTGACTTTC
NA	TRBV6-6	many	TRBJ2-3	CASSYSGPFTDTQYF	TGTGCCAGCAGTTACTCAGGGCCGTTCACAGATACGCAGTATTTT
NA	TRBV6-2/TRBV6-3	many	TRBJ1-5	CASSRWLQPQHF	TGTGCCAGCAGTAGGTGGCTTCAGCCCCAGCATTTT
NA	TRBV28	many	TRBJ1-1	CASSLVSWNTEAFF	TGTGCCAGCAGTTTGGTGTCTTGGAACACTGAAGCTTTCTTT
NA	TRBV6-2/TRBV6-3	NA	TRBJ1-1	CASSYNQVDTNTEAFF	TGTGCCAGCAGTTACAACCAGGTCGACACGAACACTGAAGCTTTCTTT
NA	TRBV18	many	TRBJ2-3	CASSPYGSTDTQYF	TGTGCCAGCTCACCCTACGGGAGCACAGATACGCAGTATTTT